The 5 T cell receptor beta chains below all came from one sample that was sequenced in a study of T cell responses to AZD1222 COVID-19 vaccine. Measured with immunoSEQ multiplex PCR; TCRdb has only the in-frame clones, and not every one. This sample yields roughly 100,000 clones, of which 88% are seen a single time; approximately 10% belongs to the top ten. Sequences were derived from peripheral blood, sampled on day 0 of AZD1222 vaccination. The receptors stem from an adult in good health.

V usage is TRBV6-5 and J usage is TRBJ2-7; maybe TRBD1 (5 bases). There are 14 residues in the CDR3. V was pared by 8 bases and J by 0 bases, with 14 bases between. Germline CDR1 reads MNHEY; CDR2 reads SVGAGI. The CDR3 region has the DNA TGTGCCAGCTCCCGTAGACAGACCTCCTACGAGCAGTACTTC. Its translation is CASSRRQTSYEQYF.

Remarks on this clone: The same CDR3 can be traced to other DNA sequences in this sample. J is TRBJ1-5 and V is TRBV2; D ambiguous. From germline, CDR1 is SNHLY and CDR2 FYNNEI. The CDR3 length is 12 residues. The ends were cut back, 5 bases at V and 0 bases at J, with 2 bases in the middle. The CDR3: CASSYSNQPQHF. In nucleotides, the CDR3 is TGTGCCAGCAGTTATAGCAATCAGCCCCAGCATTTT.

V and J are TRBV5-1 and TRBJ2-7; 10 positions agree with TRBD2. With 1 base clipped from V and 4 bases from J, the junction kept 2 bases outside the gene matches. The germline V gene has CDR1 SGHRS and CDR2 YFSETQ. The CDR3 is 14 amino acids. CDR3 protein: CASSLTSGMYEQYF. CDR3 bases: TGCGCCAGCAGCTTGACTAGCGGGATGTACGAGCAGTACTTC.

The rearrangement links TRBV10-3 to TRBJ2-5, with 9 bases fitting TRBD1. Germline V gene data show CDR1 as ENHRY and CDR2 as SYGVKD. J gave up 1 base and V 4 bases, and 7 bases lay outside the gene matches. This CDR3 is 16 amino acids long. CDR3 amino acids: CAISGGTGNLQETQYF. CDR3 sequence (DNA): TGTGCCATCAGTGGGGGGACAGGGAACCTCCAAGAGACCCAGTACTTC.

The chain carries TRBV18 and TRBJ2-1, with 8 bases matching TRBD2. V shed 3 bases, J shed 10 bases, and the junction held 11 bases outside the gene matches. The CDR3 is 15 residues long. In germline, CDR1 is KGHSH, CDR2 LQKENI. This chain's CDR3 is CASSPTSVVNQEQFF. Here the CDR3 DNA reads TGTGCCAGCTCACCGACTAGCGTAGTCAATCAAGAGCAGTTCTTC. Full variable domain (missing parts from reference TRBV18 and TRBJ2-1): NAGVMQNPRHLVRRRGQEARLRCSPMKGHSHVYWYRQLPEEGLKFMVYLQKENIIDESGMPKERFSAEFPKEGPSILRIQQVVRGDSAAYFCASSPTSVVNQEQFFGPGTRLTVL.